This entry lists 6 T cell receptor beta chains sequenced from one sample in a study of CD8+CD57+ T cells in acquired aplastic anemia. Investigators profiled TCR beta VDJ and CDR3 from genomic DNA template. From the reads, TCRdb called clonotypes with MiXCR, one entry per CDR3 protein. The table has under 250,000 distinct CDR3 sequences, more than 40% seen once. All patients picked for sequencing had shown, by flow cytometry, an expansion of CD8+CD57+ cells. The sequenced sample consisted of sorted CD4+, CD8+, or CD8+CD57+ T cells (not recorded which) from PBMCs. The receptors originated from a human donor with aplastic anemia.

This clonotype was detected many times. The chain combines TRBV10-3 with TRBJ1-2, with D unclear. V gave up 8 bases and J gave up 0 bases, with 16 bases separating them. The CDR3 totals 15 residues. Germline CDR1 reads ENHRY; CDR2 reads SYGVKD. The CDR3 protein is CAIPRSADANYGYTF. The DNA for the CDR3 is TGTGCCATCCCCCGGTCCGCAGACGCTAACTATGGCTACACCTTC.

Comment on this clonotype: One junction end does not reproduce the germline sequence, and a read error may be involved. The rearrangement joins TRBV19 to TRBJ1-6; D remains ambiguous. The CDR3 is 14 residues long. Germline V gives CDR1 LNHDA, CDR2 SQIVND (reference sequence). CDR3 DNA sequence: TGTGCCTGTAGACTAGACGTAGGGTCTTCACCCCTCCACTTT. This codes for CACRLDVGSSPLHF.

V is TRBV20-1 and J is TRBJ2-3; 8 bases match TRBD2. The CDR3 extends over 15 amino acids. J was trimmed by 0 bases and V by 3 bases; bases with no gene match: 5. CDR1 and CDR2 from the germline V gene are DFQATT and SNEGSKA (reference sequence). CDR3 region: CSARGGGRSTDTQYF. In DNA form, the CDR3 reads TGCAGTGCTAGGGGCGGGGGGCGGAGCACAGATACGCAGTATTTT.

This clonotype was seen a handful of times. The junction departs from germline at one end; a sequencing error may be responsible. The chain links TRBV5-1 to TRBJ1-2; D might be TRBD1 (5 bases). This CDR3 region has 13 residues. Germline values: CDR1 SGHRS, CDR2 YFSETQ. As DNA, the CDR3 is TGTGCCAGCAGCTGGGGACTAGCGGGAGGCTACACCTTC. Its translation: CASSWGLAGGYTF.

The V and J genes are TRBV2 and TRBJ2-5, with 8 positions matching TRBD1. This CDR3 has 15 residues. V was pared by 8 bases and J by 5 bases, with 13 bases of the junction left unmatched. CDR1 and CDR2 (germline): SNHLY, FYNNEI. The CDR3 loop is CASLAQTGVGETQYF. The CDR3 coding sequence is TGTGCCAGCTTAGCCCAGACAGGGGTAGGGGAGACCCAGTACTTC.

This clonotype was seen a few times. The genes are TRBV30 and TRBJ2-7; a weak D match, TRBD1 (5 bases). This CDR3 is 11 amino acids long. V lost 2 bases, J lost 7 bases, and 9 bases lay in between. Per the germline V gene, CDR1 is GTSNPN and CDR2 is SVGIG (reference sequence). In DNA, the CDR3 is TGTGCCTGGAGTCCCCCAGGGGAGCAGTACTTC. It yields the protein CAWSPPGEQYF.